This T cell receptor beta chain was observed in a study of cytomegalovirus exposure and HLA in healthy donors. Study-level findings and limits: Cytomegalovirus status was reportedly diagnosed by the classifier with high sensitivity and specificity. Cytomegalovirus association was listed for around 170 TCR beta chains. Across donors, most TCRs were seen rarely, yet some public ones were widespread.

The repertoire was sequenced with immunoSEQ multiplex PCR; TCRdb's copy has only in-frame clones and lacks some. The data contain roughly 120,000 clones, approximately 86% of them seen just once; the ten biggest clones take up 4.4%. Germline-derived CDR1 and CDR2 are WNHNN and SYGVQD (reference sequence). There are 13 residues in the CDR3. V was clipped by 9 bases and J by 4 bases; unmatched bases: 4. Regarding this clone: The antigen is unknown.

This TCR derives from a man younger than 35 in good health and CMV-seropositive. Sequencing was done on a sample of PBMCs. J is TRBJ1-5 and V is TRBV10-1; 9 bases fit TRBD1. Here the CDR3 reads CARPGQGNQPQHF. In DNA, the CDR3 is TGCGCCAGACCCGGACAGGGGAATCAGCCCCAGCATTTT.